The rows below give T cell receptor beta chains drawn from one sample of a study of identical twins. TCRdb itself ran the 5' RACE reads through MiXCR, one entry per CDR3 protein. The profile shows 1.5 million to 2 million distinct CDR3 sequences, around 33% of them singletons. What was sequenced was cord blood. These TCRs come from a newborn girl in good health. CDR3s include the opening cysteine and the closing phenylalanine or tryptophan. Each record gives: J gene, clone size, D gene, V gene, CDR3 DNA, CDR3 protein. The D gene is left open where the match is weak. Rows may omit the clone size; those that give it use once, few, many or a size class.

TRBJ2-4 . TRBD1 TRBV7-2 TGTGCCAGCAGGCGAGACAGGGGGGGAGAAAACATTCAGTACTTC CASRRDRGGENIQYF
TRBJ2-2 few TRBD2 TRBV20-1 TGCAGTGCTAGAGATCCCCATACTAGCGCAGCGAACACCGGGGAGCTGTTTTTT CSARDPHTSAANTGELFF
TRBJ2-2 . . TRBV4-1 TGCGCCAGCAGCCGTCGACAGGTTATTGGCGGGGAGCTGTTTTTT CASSRRQVIGGELFF
TRBJ1-5 . . TRBV15 TGTGCCACCAGCAGAGTGGGAGGGAATAGCAATCAGCCCCAGCATTTT CATSRVGGNSNQPQHF
TRBJ2-3 . TRBD1 TRBV25-1 TGTGCCAGCAGTCGGGCCTCAGGGGGTCGCACAGATACGCAGTATTTT CASSRASGGRTDTQYF
TRBJ2-5 . TRBD2 TRBV7-9 TGTGCCAGCAGCTTAGCGGGACTAGTGGCGACCCAGTACTTC CASSLAGLVATQYF
TRBJ2-3 . . TRBV5-1 TGCGCCAGCAGCTTTACCAGGTTCACAGATACGCAGTATTTT CASSFTRFTDTQYF
TRBJ2-3 many . TRBV7-2 TGTGCCAGCAGCGAAGACCGAGTAGATACGCAGTATTTT CASSEDRVDTQYF
TRBJ2-3 . . TRBV6-4 TGTGCCAGCAACGATAGCACAGGTACGCAGTATTTT CASNDSTGTQYF
TRBJ1-1 . TRBD1 TRBV5-1 TGCGCCGGCGCCGGGACAGGGGTGAACACTGAAGCTTTCTTT CAGAGTGVNTEAFF
TRBJ2-5 . TRBD1 TRBV28 TGTGCCAGCAAACAACGACAGGGGAGGAAGACCCAGTACTTC CASKQRQGRKTQYF
TRBJ1-1 . TRBD1 TRBV2 TGTGCCAGCAGTGTACCCACAGGGGGGAACACTGAAGCTTTCTTT CASSVPTGGNTEAFF
TRBJ2-1 . TRBD2 TRBV20-1 TGCAGTGCTAGTTCTAGCGGGAGGCCCGGCAATGAGCAGTTCTTC CSASSSGRPGNEQFF
TRBJ1-1 . TRBD1 TRBV5-1 TGCGCCAGCAGTTCGGGACAGGACGCGAGCACTGAAGCTTTCTTT CASSSGQDASTEAFF
TRBJ2-5 once . TRBV7-2 TGTGCCAGCAGCTTAATGAACCTTAACCCTGCCTACCAAGAGACCCAGTACTTC CASSLMNLNPAYQETQYF
TRBJ2-3 few TRBD2 TRBV28 TGTGCCAGCAGTACCTCTCTAGCGGGAGGGCTCACAGATACGCAGTATTTT CASSTSLAGGLTDTQYF
TRBJ1-2 once TRBD1 TRBV28 TGTGCCAGCAACAATTTTCAGGGGGCCGTCCAAAGAAACTATGGCTACACCTTC CASNNFQGAVQRNYGYTF
TRBJ1-1 . . TRBV18 TGTGCCAGCTCACCGGACAGTGAAGCTTTCTTT CASSPDSEAFF
TRBJ2-5 many TRBD2 TRBV2 TGTGCCAGCAGACTGACTAGCAGTGGAGAGACCCAGTACTTC CASRLTSSGETQYF
TRBJ2-2 few . TRBV4-1 TGCGCCAGCAGCCAAGAGGACAACACCGGGGAGCTGTTTTTT CASSQEDNTGELFF
TRBJ2-6 . TRBD1 TRBV12-3/TRBV12-4 TGTGCCAGCAGTATGGGACAGGGGGTGCCCTCTGGGGCCAACGTCCTGACTTTC CASSMGQGVPSGANVLTF
TRBJ2-7 few TRBD1 TRBV16 TGTGCCAGCAGCCAATCGCGGGACAGGGTCTCCTACGAGCAGTACTTC CASSQSRDRVSYEQYF
TRBJ2-3 few . TRBV5-5 TGTGCCAGCAGCTTCTGGCAGTTCAGCACAGATACGCAGTATTTT CASSFWQFSTDTQYF
TRBJ1-6 . . TRBV20-1 TGCAGTGCTAGGCGGGACCCGAATTCACCCCTCCACTTT CSARRDPNSPLHF
TRBJ2-7 . . TRBV28 TGTGCCAGCAGTTCATATGCCCCCCCTTTTTACGAGCAGTACTTC CASSSYAPPFYEQYF
TRBJ2-1 . . TRBV5-1 TGCGCCAGCAGCCGTACGGGGGACTCCTACAATGAGCAGTTCTTC CASSRTGDSYNEQFF
TRBJ1-6 few . TRBV7-9 TGTGCCAGCAGCGATATGGGCGACTCCTATAATTCACCCCTCCACTTT CASSDMGDSYNSPLHF
TRBJ1-2 few . TRBV27 TGTGCCAGCCTAGACCCAGGGGATGGCTACACCTTC CASLDPGDGYTF
TRBJ2-7 . . TRBV2 TGTGCCAGCAGAGGCGGATTTCCGTCCCCCTACGAGCAGTACTTC CASRGGFPSPYEQYF
TRBJ2-7 once . TRBV20-1 TGCAGTGCTAGAGGCATCAACGGGAGCTCCTACAATGAGCAGTACTTC CSARGINGSSYNEQYF
TRBJ2-7 . . TRBV7-2 TGTGCCAGCAGCTTCCATTACAGGGTTCGCGGCGACGAGCAGTACTTC CASSFHYRVRGDEQYF
TRBJ1-2 . TRBD1 TRBV2 TGTGCCAGCAGTGGGATACAGGGGAGCTATGGCTACACCTTC CASSGIQGSYGYTF
TRBJ2-1 few . TRBV7-9 TGTGCCAGCAGCCTAGCCTCTAGTGTTGAGCAGTTCTTC CASSLASSVEQFF
TRBJ2-7 . TRBD1 TRBV28 TGTGCCAGCAGCCCCCCCATTTTGGACAGGAGAGCCCCTAATGAGCGGTACTTC CASSPPILDRRAPNERYF
TRBJ2-7 . . TRBV20-1 TGCAGTGCTACCAGCATCCTCTACGAGCAGTACTTC CSATSILYEQYF
TRBJ2-2 . TRBD2 TRBV10-3 TGTGCCATCAGTGTAGGACTAGCGGGGGCCACCGGGGAGCTGTTTTTT CAISVGLAGATGELFF
TRBJ2-5 . . TRBV19 TGTGCCAGTAGTGGAAATGCAGGGTATAGGGAGACCCAGTACTTC CASSGNAGYRETQYF
TRBJ2-7 . TRBD2 TRBV27 TGTGCCAGCAGTTTGGATCGGGCGGGAGGGTACAATGAGCAGTACTTC CASSLDRAGGYNEQYF
TRBJ1-2 few . TRBV30 TGTGCCTGGAGGGACAATGGCTACACCTTC CAWRDNGYTF
TRBJ2-7 many TRBD2 TRBV5-4 TGTGCCAGCAGCTTGCCTAGCGGCTACGAGCAGTACTTC CASSLPSGYEQYF